The rows below give T cell receptor beta chains drawn from one sample of a study of T cell responses to AZD1222 COVID-19 vaccine. The data were produced by immunoSEQ multiplex PCR, yet TCRdb's version contains in-frame clones alone and is incomplete. Of 150,000 to 180,000 clones in the sample, roughly 90% are singletons; the top ten hold approximately 17%. Sequencing used peripheral blood, obtained on day 0 of AZD1222 vaccination. Every receptor here comes from an adult in good health. Each CDR3 is given with its conserved first and last residue. A D gene is named only where the DNA matches it firmly. The listing skips clone size in some rows; elsewhere it reads once, few, many or a size class.

d_gene	v_gene	len	abundance	j_gene	CDR3aa	CDR3nt
TRBD2	TRBV7-2	15	NA	TRBJ2-7	CASSLRGGSPYEQYF	TGTGCCAGCAGCCTTCGGGGGGGGTCCCCCTACGAGCAGTACTTC
NA	TRBV20-1	14	NA	TRBJ1-4	CSASRTAPNEKLFF	TGCAGTGCTAGTCGGACAGCCCCTAATGAAAAACTGTTTTTT
NA	TRBV6-2/TRBV6-3	14	NA	TRBJ1-2	CASSYRGGGAGYTF	TGTGCCAGCAGTTACCGAGGGGGAGGCGCGGGCTACACCTTC
NA	TRBV29-1	12	NA	TRBJ2-2	CSVGRNTGELFF	TGCAGCGTTGGCAGGAACACCGGGGAGCTGTTTTTT
NA	TRBV24-1	18	NA	TRBJ2-3	CATSDPHRAVAHTDTQYF	TGTGCCACCAGTGATCCCCACAGGGCGGTAGCGCACACAGATACGCAGTATTTT
TRBD1	TRBV6-2/TRBV6-3	15	NA	TRBJ1-1	CASSRTGVMNTEAFF	TGTGCCAGCAGTCGGACAGGGGTCATGAACACTGAAGCTTTCTTT
TRBD1	TRBV5-6	14	NA	TRBJ1-1	CASSSQGAGIGAFF	TGTGCCAGCAGCTCCCAGGGGGCGGGTATTGGAGCTTTCTTT
NA	TRBV21-1	14	NA	TRBJ1-1	CASSKGCRNTEAFF	TGTGCCAGCAGCAAAGGTTGCAGGAACACTGAAGCTTTCTTT
NA	TRBV24-1	15	NA	TRBJ2-2	CATSDPGADTGELFF	TGTGCCACCAGTGATCCAGGGGCGGACACCGGGGAGCTGTTTTTT
TRBD1	TRBV9	14	NA	TRBJ1-6	CASSVPGQGSPLHF	TGTGCCAGCAGCGTTCCGGGACAGGGATCACCCCTCCACTTT
NA	TRBV12-3/TRBV12-4	13	NA	TRBJ1-5	CASSLTLYQPQHF	TGTGCCAGCAGTTTAACGCTTTATCAGCCCCAGCATTTT
TRBD2	TRBV19	15	NA	TRBJ2-3	CASSSSSGGTDTQYF	TGTGCCAGTAGTAGCTCTAGCGGGGGCACAGATACGCAGTATTTT
NA	TRBV28	14	once	TRBJ1-1	CASSLLRENTEAFF	TGTGCCAGCAGTTTATTGCGGGAGAACACTGAAGCTTTCTTT
TRBD2	TRBV9	19	NA	TRBJ2-1	CASSVARLAGARRNNEQFF	TGTGCCAGCAGCGTAGCAAGACTAGCGGGAGCCCGGCGGAACAATGAGCAGTTCTTC
NA	TRBV28	17	NA	TRBJ1-5	CASSGASDSYSNQPQHF	TGTGCCAGCAGTGGGGCGTCGGACAGCTATAGCAATCAGCCCCAGCATTTT
NA	TRBV10-3	12	NA	TRBJ1-1	CAAHGGTTEAFF	TGTGCCGCCCACGGAGGGACCACTGAAGCTTTCTTT
NA	TRBV7-2	16	NA	TRBJ1-2	CASSLATGITNYGYTF	TGTGCCAGCAGCTTAGCGACAGGAATTACTAACTATGGCTACACCTTC
NA	TRBV27	12	NA	TRBJ2-1	CASSFGGNEQFF	TGTGCCAGCAGTTTCGGAGGGAATGAGCAGTTCTTC
NA	TRBV27	16	NA	TRBJ1-5	CASSLWGLGAGQPQHF	TGTGCCAGCAGTTTATGGGGTCTGGGGGCGGGTCAGCCCCAGCATTTT
TRBD2	TRBV7-3	14	NA	TRBJ2-2	CASSLAGDPGELFF	TGTGCCAGCAGCTTAGCGGGAGATCCCGGGGAGCTGTTTTTT
NA	TRBV19	14	NA	TRBJ1-1	CASILDRLNTEAFF	TGTGCCAGTATTCTAGACAGGTTGAACACTGAAGCTTTCTTT
NA	TRBV19	14	NA	TRBJ1-1	CASRRDTFNTEAFF	TGTGCCAGTAGACGAGACACTTTCAACACTGAAGCTTTCTTT
NA	TRBV28	13	NA	TRBJ2-2	CASMGVATGELFF	TGTGCCAGCATGGGGGTGGCCACCGGGGAGCTGTTTTTT
NA	TRBV29-1	14	NA	TRBJ1-1	CSVGMGPSTTEAFF	TGCAGCGTTGGCATGGGACCCTCGACCACTGAAGCTTTCTTT
NA	TRBV9	14	NA	TRBJ1-2	CASSVGRGDYGYTF	TGTGCCAGCAGCGTAGGTCGAGGGGACTATGGCTACACCTTC
NA	TRBV28	13	NA	TRBJ1-6	CASSLAGNSPLHF	TGTGCCAGCAGTCTCGCGGGCAATTCACCCCTCCACTTT
TRBD1	TRBV7-3	13	NA	TRBJ1-5	CASKDRGDQPQHF	TGTGCCAGCAAGGACAGGGGGGATCAGCCCCAGCATTTT
NA	TRBV4-2	14	NA	TRBJ1-5	CASSPQGGNQPQHF	TGTGCCAGCAGCCCCCAGGGCGGCAATCAGCCCCAGCATTTT
NA	TRBV5-1	14	NA	TRBJ2-7	CASSLGRPTGKQYF	TGCGCCAGCAGCTTGGGTCGCCCCACGGGGAAGCAGTACTTC
NA	TRBV11-2	16	NA	TRBJ1-1	CASSLDPGGWDTEAFF	TGTGCCAGCAGCTTAGATCCGGGGGGGTGGGACACTGAAGCTTTCTTT
TRBD2	TRBV12-5	13	NA	TRBJ2-7	CASGTLAGREQYF	TGTGCTAGTGGCACACTAGCGGGGCGGGAGCAGTACTTC
NA	TRBV11-2	13	NA	TRBJ2-7	CASSLGVFYEQYF	TGTGCCAGCAGCTTAGGGGTGTTCTACGAGCAGTACTTC
NA	TRBV24-1	14	NA	TRBJ2-7	CATSDRVTGNEQYF	TGTGCCACCAGTGACCGGGTAACGGGGAACGAGCAGTACTTC
NA	TRBV11-2	15	NA	TRBJ2-5	CASRLRHRTGETQYF	TGTGCCAGCCGGCTGAGACATCGGACCGGAGAGACCCAGTACTTC
NA	TRBV11-2	13	NA	TRBJ1-3	CASSLTSGNTIYF	TGTGCCAGCAGCCTGACGTCTGGAAACACCATATATTTT
NA	TRBV28	16	NA	TRBJ1-1	CASSLLVRAVNTEAFF	TGTGCCAGCAGTTTATTAGTGCGGGCGGTGAACACTGAAGCTTTCTTT
NA	TRBV15	14	NA	TRBJ2-7	CATSRGRGLDEQYF	TGTGCCACCAGCAGAGGTAGGGGTCTCGACGAGCAGTACTTC
NA	TRBV7-3	13	NA	TRBJ2-3	CASSVQSTDTQYF	TGTGCCAGCAGCGTCCAAAGCACAGATACGCAGTATTTT
TRBD1	TRBV29-1	12	few	TRBJ2-7	CSVVGRGYEQYF	TGCAGCGTTGTCGGCAGGGGGTACGAGCAGTACTTC
TRBD1	TRBV5-1	17	NA	TRBJ1-3	CASSPGTGLLAGNTIYF	TGCGCCAGCAGCCCGGGGACAGGGTTATTAGCTGGAAACACCATATATTTT
NA	TRBV27	12	NA	TRBJ2-1	CASSLGGNEQFF	TGTGCCAGCAGCCTTGGTGGCAATGAGCAGTTCTTC
NA	TRBV11-2	16	NA	TRBJ2-3	CASSLFYGGGQDTQYF	TGTGCCAGCAGCCTATTTTATGGGGGGGGCCAAGATACGCAGTATTTT
TRBD1	TRBV4-3	22	once	TRBJ1-6	CASSQDPGTAPGEASYNSPLHF	TGCGCCAGCAGCCAAGATCCCGGGACAGCTCCGGGGGAAGCCTCCTATAATTCACCCCTCCACTTT
TRBD2	TRBV7-9	16	NA	TRBJ2-3	CASSSSLAGGPDTQYF	TGTGCCAGCAGCTCGAGCCTGGCGGGAGGGCCAGATACGCAGTATTTT
NA	TRBV3-1/TRBV3-2	13	NA	TRBJ1-1	CASSGWGGTEAFF	TGTGCCAGCAGTGGGTGGGGGGGCACTGAAGCTTTCTTT
TRBD1	TRBV5-1	16	NA	TRBJ1-4	CASSFQGDRDNEKLFF	TGCGCCAGCAGCTTTCAAGGGGACAGGGACAATGAAAAACTGTTTTTT
NA	TRBV13	15	NA	TRBJ2-1	CASMGASLPRVEQFF	TGTGCCAGCATGGGAGCGTCACTCCCTAGGGTTGAGCAGTTCTTC
NA	TRBV9	15	few	TRBJ1-1	CASSVTGTGNTEAFF	TGTGCCAGCAGCGTCACCGGGACGGGGAACACTGAAGCTTTCTTT
TRBD2	TRBV18	16	NA	TRBJ2-7	CASSPTRTSGRYEQYF	TGTGCCAGCTCCCCTACTAGGACTAGCGGGAGGTACGAGCAGTACTTC
NA	TRBV5-5	15	NA	TRBJ2-7	CASSLAGGVSYEQYF	TGTGCCAGCAGCTTGGCTGGGGGTGTGTCCTACGAGCAGTACTTC
TRBD1	TRBV7-9	13	NA	TRBJ1-1	CASRPTQGAEAFF	TGTGCCAGCAGACCGACCCAGGGGGCTGAAGCTTTCTTT
TRBD1	TRBV4-3	14	NA	TRBJ2-7	CASSQDRGSYEQYF	TGCGCCAGCAGCCAGGACAGGGGTTCCTACGAGCAGTACTTC
TRBD2	TRBV27	14	NA	TRBJ2-5	CASSFGAGGETQYF	TGTGCCAGCAGTTTCGGAGCGGGGGGAGAGACCCAGTACTTC